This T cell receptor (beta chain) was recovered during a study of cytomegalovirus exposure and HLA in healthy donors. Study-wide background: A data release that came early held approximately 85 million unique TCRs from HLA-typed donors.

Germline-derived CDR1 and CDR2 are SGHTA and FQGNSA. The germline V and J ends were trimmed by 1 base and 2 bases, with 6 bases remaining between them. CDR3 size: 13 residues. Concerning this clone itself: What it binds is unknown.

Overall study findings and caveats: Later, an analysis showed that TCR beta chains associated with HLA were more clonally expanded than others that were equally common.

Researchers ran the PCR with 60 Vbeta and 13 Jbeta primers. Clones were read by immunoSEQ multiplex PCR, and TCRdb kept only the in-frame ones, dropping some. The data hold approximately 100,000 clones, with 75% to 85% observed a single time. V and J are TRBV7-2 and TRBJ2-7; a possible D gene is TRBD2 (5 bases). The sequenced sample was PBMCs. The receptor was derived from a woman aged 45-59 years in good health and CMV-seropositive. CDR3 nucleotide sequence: TGTGCCAGCAGCTTAGAGAGGGCCTACGAGCAGTACTTC. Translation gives CASSLERAYEQYF.